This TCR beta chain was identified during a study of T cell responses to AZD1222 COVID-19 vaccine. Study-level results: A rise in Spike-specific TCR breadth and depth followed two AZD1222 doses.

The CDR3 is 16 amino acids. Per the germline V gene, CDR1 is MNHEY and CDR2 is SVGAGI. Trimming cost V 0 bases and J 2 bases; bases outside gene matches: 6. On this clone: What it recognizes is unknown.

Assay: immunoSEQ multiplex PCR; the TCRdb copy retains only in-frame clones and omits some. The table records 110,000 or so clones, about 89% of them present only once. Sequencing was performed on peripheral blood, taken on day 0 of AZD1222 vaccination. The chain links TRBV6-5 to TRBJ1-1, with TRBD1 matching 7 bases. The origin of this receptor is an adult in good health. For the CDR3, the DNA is TGTGCCAGCAGTTACTCGCCAGGGGGTCTTAACACTGAAGCTTTCTTT. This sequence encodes CASSYSPGGLNTEAFF.